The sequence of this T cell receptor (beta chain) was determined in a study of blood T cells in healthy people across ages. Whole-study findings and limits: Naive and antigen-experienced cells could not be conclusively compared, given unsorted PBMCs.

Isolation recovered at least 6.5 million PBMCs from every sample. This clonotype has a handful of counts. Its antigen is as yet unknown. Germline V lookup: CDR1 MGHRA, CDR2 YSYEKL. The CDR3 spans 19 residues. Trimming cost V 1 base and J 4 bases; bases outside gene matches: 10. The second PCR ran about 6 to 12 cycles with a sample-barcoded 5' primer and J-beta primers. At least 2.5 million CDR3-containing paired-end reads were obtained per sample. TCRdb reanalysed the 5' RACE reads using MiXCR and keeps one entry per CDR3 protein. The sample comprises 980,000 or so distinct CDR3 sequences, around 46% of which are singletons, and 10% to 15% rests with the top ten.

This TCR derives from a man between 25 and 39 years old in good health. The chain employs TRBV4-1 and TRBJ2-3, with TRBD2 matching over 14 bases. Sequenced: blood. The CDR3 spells CASSQAFSRLAGGADTQYF. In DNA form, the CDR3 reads TGCGCCAGCAGCCAAGCATTTTCCAGACTAGCGGGGGGGGCAGATACGCAGTATTTT.